The sequence of this T cell receptor (beta chain) was determined in a study of blood T cells in healthy people across ages. It was with a sample-barcoded 5' primer and a J-beta primer mix that a second PCR of roughly 7 to 12 cycles was run. TCRdb reprocessed the 5' RACE reads via MiXCR and lists one record per CDR3 protein. The table includes 600,000 or so distinct CDR3 sequences, approximately 30% detected once. V shed 3 bases and J shed 2 bases, with 16 bases lying between them. Germline CDR1 reads DFQATT; CDR2 reads SNEGSKA (reference sequence). The CDR3 is made up of 15 amino acids. The authors isolated at least 7 million PBMCs per sample. Total RNA, at least 6 micrograms per sample, was extracted from PBMCs. In this sample, this clonotype turned up a few times.

This sequence joins TRBV20-1 and TRBJ1-1, with a weak D call TRBD1 (5 bases). Sequenced: blood. The receptor's source is a woman of 80 years or more in good health. The CDR3 is CSARFMGTGNTEAFF. In DNA form, the CDR3 reads TGCAGTGCTAGGTTCATGGGGACCGGTAACACTGAAGCTTTCTTT.